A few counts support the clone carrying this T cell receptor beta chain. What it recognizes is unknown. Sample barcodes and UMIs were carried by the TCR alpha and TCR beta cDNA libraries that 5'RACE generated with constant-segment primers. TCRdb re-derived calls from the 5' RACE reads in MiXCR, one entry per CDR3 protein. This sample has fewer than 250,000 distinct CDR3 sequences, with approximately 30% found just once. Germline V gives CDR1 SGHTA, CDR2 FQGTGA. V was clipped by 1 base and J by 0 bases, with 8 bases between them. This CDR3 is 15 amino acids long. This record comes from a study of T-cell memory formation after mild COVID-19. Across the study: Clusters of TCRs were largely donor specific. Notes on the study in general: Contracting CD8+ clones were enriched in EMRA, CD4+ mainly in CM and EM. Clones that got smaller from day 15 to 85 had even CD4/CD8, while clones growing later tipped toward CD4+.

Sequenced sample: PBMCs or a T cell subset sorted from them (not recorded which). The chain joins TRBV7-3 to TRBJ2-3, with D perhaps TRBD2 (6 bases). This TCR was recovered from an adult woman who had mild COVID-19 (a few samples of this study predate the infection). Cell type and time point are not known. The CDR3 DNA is TGTGCCAGCAGCTTAATCGGGACTAGCACAGATACGCAGTATTTT. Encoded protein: CASSLIGTSTDTQYF.